This is a list of T cell receptor beta chains from one sample in a study of blood T cell repertoires in COVID-19. Sequencing was performed with immunoSEQ multiplex PCR; in TCRdb, only in-frame clones are kept and a portion is missing. The sample lists more than 300,000 clones; roughly 90% were seen once. The sample consisted of PBMCs or T cells enriched from blood (not recorded which). Receptors originate from a woman aged 30 to 39 who had been exposed to COVID-19. Each CDR3 is given with its conserved first and last residue. A D gene is named only where the DNA matches it firmly. Part of the rows lack a size; the others show once, few, many or a class for expanded clones.

d_gene	v_gene	j_gene	abundance	len	CDR3nt	CDR3aa
TRBD1	TRBV5-1	TRBJ1-1	.	15	TGCGCCAGCAGCTGGGTGACAGGGGTTGTTACTGAAGCTTTCTTT	CASSWVTGVVTEAFF
TRBD1	TRBV5-1	TRBJ1-2	.	15	TGCGCCAGCAGCTTGGGGCCCAAGGGGGCCAATGGCTACACCTTC	CASSLGPKGANGYTF
TRBD1	TRBV6-5	TRBJ1-6	few	16	TGTGCCAGCAGTTTAACCGGGACAGGGGGAAATTCACCCCTCCACTTT	CASSLTGTGGNSPLHF
.	TRBV7-8	TRBJ1-5	.	15	TGTGCCAGCAGCTTAGGGGTAGCTATACATCAGCCCCAGCATTTT	CASSLGVAIHQPQHF
.	TRBV6-1	TRBJ1-1	.	14	TGTGCCAGCAGTGAAAAGGGGTTTGACACTGAAGCTTTCTTT	CASSEKGFDTEAFF
.	TRBV5-6	TRBJ1-2	.	13	TGTGCCAGCAGCTTTGGACAGCCCTATGGCTACACCTTC	CASSFGQPYGYTF
.	TRBV10-3	TRBJ2-7	.	15	TGTGCCATCAGTGAGTCTACAGAGCAGGCCTACGAGCAGTACTTC	CAISESTEQAYEQYF
.	TRBV7-9	TRBJ1-4	once	16	TGTGCCAGCAGCTCGGGACTCCGGGCAGCTAATGAAAAACTGTTTTTT	CASSSGLRAANEKLFF
.	TRBV14	TRBJ1-6	.	15	TGTGCCAGCAGCCAGCTTCGGGGGGGCAATTCACCCCTCCACTTT	CASSQLRGGNSPLHF
.	TRBV30	TRBJ1-5	.	13	TGTGCCTGGAGCGAGAATGATTATCAGCCCCAGCATTTT	CAWSENDYQPQHF
TRBD1	TRBV10-3	TRBJ2-7	.	15	TGTGCCATCAGTGGAGGTTGGACAGGGGGCAGCGAGCAGTACTTC	CAISGGWTGGSEQYF
.	TRBV18	TRBJ1-2	.	14	TGTGCCAGCTCACCAGTGGCACGGGAAGGTGGCTACACCTTC	CASSPVAREGGYTF
.	TRBV19	TRBJ1-1	.	13	TGTGCCAGTAGTATAGATCTTTACACTGAAGCTTTCTTT	CASSIDLYTEAFF
.	TRBV5-5	TRBJ1-1	.	15	TGTGCCAGCAGCTTTGGACGGGGGGTGAGGTCTGAAGCTTTCTTT	CASSFGRGVRSEAFF
.	TRBV2	TRBJ1-1	.	13	TGTGCCAGCAGTGACGAGGGGAGGGCTGAAGCTTTCTTT	CASSDEGRAEAFF
.	TRBV19	TRBJ1-4	.	16	TGTGCCAGTAGTATCCTTCCAGGGGCACATAATGAAAAACTGTTTTTT	CASSILPGAHNEKLFF
.	TRBV2	TRBJ2-5	.	11	TGTGCCAGCAGTTCGCCGGGGACCCAGTACTTC	CASSSPGTQYF
.	TRBV3-1/TRBV3-2	TRBJ1-1	.	14	TGTGCCAGCAGCCAATTGACAGTGGGCACTGAAGCTTTCTTT	CASSQLTVGTEAFF
.	TRBV7-9	TRBJ1-5	.	15	TGTGCCAGCAGCCCTAGGGGCCAGGACAATCAGCCCCAGCATTTT	CASSPRGQDNQPQHF
TRBD1	TRBV7-2	TRBJ1-5	.	13	TGTGCCAGCAGCTTTTACAGGGGGCAGCCCCAGCATTTT	CASSFYRGQPQHF
TRBD2	TRBV29-1	TRBJ2-1	.	15	TGCAGCGTTGAAGTCCCTAGCGGCCTTAGGAATGAGCAGTTCTTC	CSVEVPSGLRNEQFF
.	TRBV7-2	TRBJ2-7	.	16	TGTGCCAGCAGCGGAATAGATCAGGCCCCCTCCTACGAGCAGTACTTC	CASSGIDQAPSYEQYF
.	TRBV3-1/TRBV3-2	TRBJ2-5	.	15	TGTGCCAGCAGCCCAAGACACAAACCTCACGAGACCCAGTACTTC	CASSPRHKPHETQYF
TRBD1	TRBV7-9	TRBJ1-5	few	14	TGTGCCAGCAGCCGTGACAGGGGCGGTCAGCCCCAGCATTTT	CASSRDRGGQPQHF
.	TRBV5-1	TRBJ1-5	.	13	TGCGCCAGCAGCTTCCAGGGGAATCAGCCCCAGCATTTT	CASSFQGNQPQHF
TRBD2	TRBV27	TRBJ2-7	.	14	TGTGCCAGCAGTTGGGGGGGACCCACCTACGAGCAGTACTTC	CASSWGGPTYEQYF
.	TRBV4-3	TRBJ1-1	.	15	TGCGCCAGCAGCCAATCCGGGTTCCTGAACACTGAAGCTTTCTTT	CASSQSGFLNTEAFF
.	TRBV7-2	TRBJ2-3	.	17	TGTGCCAGCAGCTCTAGTGCCCCTCTCCGGAGCACAGATACGCAGTATTTT	CASSSSAPLRSTDTQYF
TRBD1	TRBV19	TRBJ1-3	.	15	TGTGCCAGTAGCCCGAGGGACAGACCTGGAAACACCATATATTTT	CASSPRDRPGNTIYF
.	TRBV27	TRBJ1-1	.	17	TGTGCCAGCAGTTTATCGACGAGGCGGATCATGAACACTGAAGCTTTCTTT	CASSLSTRRIMNTEAFF
TRBD1	TRBV6-2/TRBV6-3	TRBJ2-2	.	14	TGTGCCAGCAGTTCGGACAGGTGGGGCGGGGAGCTGTTTTTT	CASSSDRWGGELFF
TRBD1	TRBV7-9	TRBJ2-1	.	15	TGTGCCAGCAGCCCGAGACAGGGCGGGTACAATGAGCAGTTCTTC	CASSPRQGGYNEQFF
TRBD1	TRBV5-4	TRBJ1-5	.	14	TGTGCCAGCAGCATTGGACAGGGCGATCAGCCCCAGCATTTT	CASSIGQGDQPQHF
TRBD1	TRBV3-1/TRBV3-2	TRBJ2-7	.	15	TGTGCCAGCAGCCCTGGGACAGGGGGCGCCTACGAGCAGTACTTC	CASSPGTGGAYEQYF
.	TRBV4-1	TRBJ1-1	.	15	TGCGCCAGCAGCCAAGAGACAGGAACGAACACTGAAGCTTTCTTT	CASSQETGTNTEAFF
TRBD1	TRBV7-8	TRBJ2-7	.	13	TGTGCCAGCAGGACAGGGGGAGGCTACGAGCAGTACTTC	CASRTGGGYEQYF
.	TRBV3-1/TRBV3-2	TRBJ2-5	.	14	TGTGCCAGCAGCCAACTGGGACTTGGAGAGACCCAGTACTTC	CASSQLGLGETQYF
.	TRBV11-2	TRBJ1-1	.	12	TGTGCCAGCAGCTTGGGGGGGTTGGAAGCTTTCTTT	CASSLGGLEAFF
.	TRBV6-5	TRBJ1-2	.	13	TGTGCCAGCAGTTTAGATCATGGCTATGGCTACACCTTC	CASSLDHGYGYTF
.	TRBV12-3/TRBV12-4	TRBJ2-7	.	13	TGTGCCAGCAGTTTAGACTTTACCTACGAGCAGTACTTC	CASSLDFTYEQYF
TRBD2	TRBV7-6	TRBJ2-1	.	15	TGTGCCAGCAGCTTAGGGCGGGGGGCCTACAATGAGCAGTTCTTC	CASSLGRGAYNEQFF
TRBD1	TRBV3-1/TRBV3-2	TRBJ1-3	.	14	TGTGCCAGCAGCCTACAGGGGTTTGGAAACACCATATATTTT	CASSLQGFGNTIYF
.	TRBV5-5	TRBJ2-3	.	12	TGTGCCAGCAGCTCCGGAGTTACCACGCAGTATTTT	CASSSGVTTQYF
.	TRBV14	TRBJ2-1	.	13	TGTGCCAGCGGGGGCGGCCCCTACAATGAGCAGTTCTTC	CASGGGPYNEQFF
.	TRBV28	TRBJ1-2	.	16	TGTGCCAGCAGTGTGTTCGGGTACCCGGCGGTCTATGGCTACACCTTC	CASSVFGYPAVYGYTF
TRBD1	TRBV6-2/TRBV6-3	TRBJ1-6	.	15	TGTGCCAGCAGTACCTACAGGGGGCACCGTTCACCCCTCCACTTT	CASSTYRGHRSPLHF
TRBD1	TRBV3-1/TRBV3-2	TRBJ1-1	.	17	TGTGCCAGCAGCCGGATTGGGGACAGGTGGGCTGGGACTGAAGCTTTCTTT	CASSRIGDRWAGTEAFF
.	TRBV11-2	TRBJ1-1	.	15	TGTGCCAGCAGCTTAGAGCCAGGGATGAACACTGAAGCTTTCTTT	CASSLEPGMNTEAFF
.	TRBV2	TRBJ2-7	.	15	TGTGCCAGCAGTCCAGACAGGTCAACTACCTACGAGCAGTACTTC	CASSPDRSTTYEQYF